Listed below are T cell receptor beta chains from one sample, sequenced in a study of CD8 T cells in ankylosing spondylitis. TCRdb analysed the 5' RACE reads with MiXCR anew, one entry per CDR3 protein. The table has 350,000 or so distinct CDR3 sequences, roughly 14% seen once. Sample: blood, either unsorted or a sorted T cell fraction (not recorded which). These receptors originate from a male donor with ankylosing spondylitis or in good health (not recorded which). Each CDR3 is given with its conserved first and last residue. The order of the fields is CDR3 length, V gene, D gene, J gene, clone size, CDR3 protein, CDR3 DNA. A D gene is named only where the DNA matches it firmly. Only part of the rows carry a size: once, few, many, or a class if the clone is expanded.

CDR3 length: 17
V gene: TRBV7-8
D gene: TRBD1
J gene: TRBJ1-6
clone size: many
CDR3 protein: CASSPRGGQGNNSPLHF
CDR3 DNA: TGTGCCAGCAGCCCGAGGGGGGGACAGGGAAATAATTCACCCCTCCACTTT

CDR3 length: 15
V gene: TRBV20-1
D gene: TRBD2
J gene: TRBJ2-5
clone size: once
CDR3 protein: CSAREDGGLAGTQYF
CDR3 DNA: TGCAGTGCTAGAGAGGACGGGGGACTAGCAGGGACCCAGTACTTC

CDR3 length: 15
V gene: TRBV7-8
D gene: .
J gene: TRBJ2-2
clone size: .
CDR3 protein: CASRRQLGNTGELFF
CDR3 DNA: TGTGCCAGCAGACGCCAACTAGGGAACACCGGGGAGCTGTTTTTT

CDR3 length: 13
V gene: TRBV20-1
D gene: .
J gene: TRBJ1-1
clone size: few
CDR3 protein: CSARRTEQNEAFF
CDR3 DNA: TGCAGTGCCAGGAGGACAGAACAGAATGAAGCTTTCTTT

CDR3 length: 15
V gene: TRBV12-3/TRBV12-4
D gene: .
J gene: TRBJ1-6
clone size: .
CDR3 protein: CASSLGGNVNSPLHF
CDR3 DNA: TGTGCCAGCAGTTTGGGGGGGAACGTGAATTCACCCCTCCACTTT

CDR3 length: 13
V gene: TRBV29-1
D gene: .
J gene: TRBJ1-1
clone size: few
CDR3 protein: CSVAVGGNTEAFF
CDR3 DNA: TGCAGCGTTGCGGTGGGGGGGAACACTGAAGCTTTCTTT

CDR3 length: 15
V gene: TRBV4-1
D gene: .
J gene: TRBJ1-2
clone size: many
CDR3 protein: CASSQEVRSLYGYTF
CDR3 DNA: TGCGCCAGCAGCCAAGAAGTTAGAAGCCTCTATGGCTACACCTTC

CDR3 length: 17
V gene: TRBV3-1
D gene: .
J gene: TRBJ2-1
clone size: few
CDR3 protein: CASSQGVRTSEGNEQFF
CDR3 DNA: TGTGCCAGCAGCCAAGGGGTGAGGACTTCGGAGGGGAATGAGCAGTTCTTC

CDR3 length: 15
V gene: TRBV5-1
D gene: .
J gene: TRBJ2-2
clone size: .
CDR3 protein: CASSPGGQNTGELFF
CDR3 DNA: TGCGCCAGCAGCCCAGGAGGACAGAACACCGGGGAGCTGTTTTTT

CDR3 length: 16
V gene: TRBV12-3/TRBV12-4
D gene: .
J gene: TRBJ2-2
clone size: many
CDR3 protein: CASSLRAGANTGELFF
CDR3 DNA: TGTGCCAGCTCCCTACGGGCAGGGGCGAACACCGGGGAGCTGTTTTTT

CDR3 length: 13
V gene: TRBV7-2
D gene: .
J gene: TRBJ2-7
clone size: .
CDR3 protein: CASSLGGASSGYF
CDR3 DNA: TGTGCCAGCAGCTTAGGGGGGGCCTCCTCGGGGTACTTC

CDR3 length: 12
V gene: TRBV5-1
D gene: .
J gene: TRBJ1-2
clone size: .
CDR3 protein: CASYQPLYGYTF
CDR3 DNA: TGCGCCAGCTACCAGCCCCTCTATGGCTACACCTTC

CDR3 length: 15
V gene: TRBV20-1
D gene: .
J gene: TRBJ2-3
clone size: .
CDR3 protein: CSARAPPPSTDTQYF
CDR3 DNA: TGCAGTGCTAGAGCTCCCCCCCCGAGCACAGATACGCAGTATTTT

CDR3 length: 13
V gene: TRBV12-3/TRBV12-4
D gene: TRBD1
J gene: TRBJ1-1
clone size: once
CDR3 protein: CASSFRGGSEAFF
CDR3 DNA: TGTGCCAGCAGTTTCAGGGGGGGATCTGAAGCTTTCTTT

CDR3 length: 16
V gene: TRBV6-1
D gene: TRBD1
J gene: TRBJ2-1
clone size: few
CDR3 protein: CASSEEGTAVYNEQFF
CDR3 DNA: TGTGCCAGCAGTGAAGAAGGGACAGCCGTCTACAATGAGCAGTTCTTC

CDR3 length: 18
V gene: TRBV11-1
D gene: .
J gene: TRBJ2-2
clone size: .
CDR3 protein: CASSPTGGPSESTGELFF
CDR3 DNA: TGTGCCAGCAGCCCGACCGGGGGGCCTAGCGAGAGCACCGGGGAGCTGTTTTTT

CDR3 length: 14
V gene: TRBV5-1
D gene: TRBD1
J gene: TRBJ1-4
clone size: few
CDR3 protein: CASSSATGDEKLFF
CDR3 DNA: TGCGCCAGCAGCTCGGCGACAGGGGATGAAAAACTGTTTTTT

CDR3 length: 15
V gene: TRBV18
D gene: .
J gene: TRBJ1-1
clone size: few
CDR3 protein: CASSPQGPTYTEAFF
CDR3 DNA: TGTGCCAGCTCACCACAGGGGCCGACCTACACTGAAGCTTTCTTT

CDR3 length: 15
V gene: TRBV5-1
D gene: .
J gene: TRBJ2-2
clone size: few
CDR3 protein: CASSLTWGNTGELFF
CDR3 DNA: TGCGCCAGCAGTCTCACTTGGGGGAACACCGGGGAGCTGTTTTTT

CDR3 length: 14
V gene: TRBV10-2
D gene: TRBD1
J gene: TRBJ1-1
clone size: .
CDR3 protein: CASSESGTGTEAFF
CDR3 DNA: TGCGCCAGCAGTGAGTCTGGGACAGGGACCGAAGCTTTCTTT

CDR3 length: 14
V gene: TRBV12-3/TRBV12-4
D gene: .
J gene: TRBJ1-5
clone size: many
CDR3 protein: CASSPDRGGQPQHF
CDR3 DNA: TGTGCCAGCAGTCCCGACCGAGGAGGTCAGCCCCAGCATTTT